This T cell receptor beta chain was found in a study of T cell repertoires in cytomegalovirus infection. Study background: Both a matching HLA type and CMV infection were indicated by public TCR beta signatures. General study findings and limits: The study found HLA-C-restricted CMV-specific TCR beta clonotypes dominating the ex vivo response.

This clonotype was seen ten or more times. Its antigen is unidentified. MiXCR, applied by TCRdb to the reads, yields one record per CDR3 protein. The data contain around 190,000 distinct CDR3 sequences, 14% of them seen just once; the ten biggest clones take up over 25%. The TCR comes from a human donor in good health (CMV status not recorded). Some clones in this sample may be carry-over from other donors' samples. Specimen: PBMCs.

CDR3 in amino acids: CASRSGDTEAFF. In DNA form, the CDR3 reads TGTGCCAGCAGGTCCGGGGACACTGAAGCTTTCTTT. The J gene is TRBJ1-1, the V gene TRBV28; D gene ambiguous. Per the germline V gene, CDR1 is MDHEN and CDR2 is SYDVKM. The CDR3 has 12 residues. V lost 6 bases to trimming and J lost 3 bases, with 8 bases between them.